The clone carrying this T cell receptor (beta chain) was counted only a few times. As yet, its antigen is unknown. Researchers amplified the TCR beta CDR3 regions from RNA transcripts. The HTBI primer set drove a first-round RT-PCR of the TCR CDR3. TCRdb processed the multiplex PCR reads anew with MiXCR; each CDR3 protein has one entry. This sample has more than 650,000 distinct CDR3 sequences, with 14% found just once. With V trimmed by 2 bases and J by 2 bases, 4 bases remained unmatched. Germline V gene data show CDR1 as KGHSH and CDR2 as LQKENI. The CDR3 totals 15 residues. Each 10 ml fresh peripheral blood draw supplied the PBMCs. The sample originates from a study of T cells in Graves' hyperthyroidism and ophthalmopathy. Study-wide results and caveats: Blood shared most expanded thyroid clonotypes above 0.001. Through a model of 13 V-J features, ophthalmopathy was separated from stable hyperthyroidism.

Sequences were obtained from blood. The chain couples TRBV18 to TRBJ2-7; 9 nucleotides match TRBD2. This receptor was taken from a woman aged 18-29 years with Graves' hyperthyroidism. For the CDR3, the DNA is TGTGCCAGCTCACCAATCCTAGCGGGGACCTACGAGCAGTACTTC. It yields the protein CASSPILAGTYEQYF.